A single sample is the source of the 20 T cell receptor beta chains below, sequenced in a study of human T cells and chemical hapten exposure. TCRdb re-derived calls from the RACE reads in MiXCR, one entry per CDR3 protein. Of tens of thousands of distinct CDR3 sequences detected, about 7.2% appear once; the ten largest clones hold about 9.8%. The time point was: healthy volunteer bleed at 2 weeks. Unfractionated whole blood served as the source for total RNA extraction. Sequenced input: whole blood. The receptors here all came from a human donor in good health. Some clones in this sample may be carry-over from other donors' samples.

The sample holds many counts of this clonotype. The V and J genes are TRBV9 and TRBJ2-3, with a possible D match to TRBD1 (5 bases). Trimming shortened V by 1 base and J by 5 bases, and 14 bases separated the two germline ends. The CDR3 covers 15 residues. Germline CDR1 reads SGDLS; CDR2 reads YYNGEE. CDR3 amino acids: CASSVQGAVIDTQYF. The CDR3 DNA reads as TGTGCCAGCAGCGTACAGGGTGCCGTCATAGATACGCAGTATTTT.

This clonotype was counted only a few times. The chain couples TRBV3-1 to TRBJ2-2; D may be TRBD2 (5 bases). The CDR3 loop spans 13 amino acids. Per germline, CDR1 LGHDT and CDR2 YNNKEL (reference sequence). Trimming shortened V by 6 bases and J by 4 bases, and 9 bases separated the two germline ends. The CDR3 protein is CASRAGRTGELFF. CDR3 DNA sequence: TGTGCCAGCAGGGCGGGTCGCACCGGGGAGCTGTTTTTT.

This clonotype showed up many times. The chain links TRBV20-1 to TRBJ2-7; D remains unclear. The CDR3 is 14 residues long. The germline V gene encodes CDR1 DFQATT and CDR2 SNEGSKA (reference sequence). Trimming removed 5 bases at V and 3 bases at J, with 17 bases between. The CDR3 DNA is TGCAGTGCTGCACCGGGCAATGATCTCTACGAGCAGTACTTC. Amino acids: CSAAPGNDLYEQYF.

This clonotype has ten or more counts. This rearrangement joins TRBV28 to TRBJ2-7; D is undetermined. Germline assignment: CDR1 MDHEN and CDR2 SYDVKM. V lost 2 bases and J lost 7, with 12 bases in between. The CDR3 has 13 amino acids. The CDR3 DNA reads TGTGCCAGCAGTTTAAGGCCCTTGGGGGAGCAGTACTTC. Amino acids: CASSLRPLGEQYF.

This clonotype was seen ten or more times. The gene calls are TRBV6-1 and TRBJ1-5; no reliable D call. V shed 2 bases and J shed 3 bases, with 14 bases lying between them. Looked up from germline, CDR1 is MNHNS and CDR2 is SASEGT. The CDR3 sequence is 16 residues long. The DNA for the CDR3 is TGTGCCAGCAGTGAACACGGCTCCAGACTCAATCAGCCCCAGCATTTT. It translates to CASSEHGSRLNQPQHF.

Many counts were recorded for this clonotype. CDR3 region: CSGGQGEGYEQYF. Here the CDR3 DNA reads TGCAGCGGAGGACAGGGAGAGGGGTACGAGCAGTACTTC. The gene calls are TRBV29-1 and TRBJ2-7; 8 bases fit TRBD1. Germline assignment: CDR1 SQVTM and CDR2 ANQGSEA. The CDR3 length is 13 residues. J was trimmed by 4 bases and V by 7 bases; bases with no gene match: 9.

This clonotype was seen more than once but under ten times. Here the CDR3 reads CASSPGLAGETQYF. CDR3 DNA sequence: TGTGCCAGCAGCCCGGGACTAGCCGGGGAGACCCAGTACTTC. The V and J genes are TRBV7-2 and TRBJ2-5, with TRBD2 matching 9 bases. Germline V CDR1 and CDR2: SGHTA, FQGNSA. There are 14 residues in the CDR3. The V and J ends lost 5 bases and 5 bases, in that order; junction bases with no gene match: 6.

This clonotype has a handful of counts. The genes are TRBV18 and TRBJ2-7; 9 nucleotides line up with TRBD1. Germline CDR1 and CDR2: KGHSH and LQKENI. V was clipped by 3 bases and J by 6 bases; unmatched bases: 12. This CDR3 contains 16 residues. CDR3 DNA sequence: TGTGCCAGCTCACCTGGACAGGGGAAGAACTACGGCGAGCAGTACTTC. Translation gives CASSPGQGKNYGEQYF.

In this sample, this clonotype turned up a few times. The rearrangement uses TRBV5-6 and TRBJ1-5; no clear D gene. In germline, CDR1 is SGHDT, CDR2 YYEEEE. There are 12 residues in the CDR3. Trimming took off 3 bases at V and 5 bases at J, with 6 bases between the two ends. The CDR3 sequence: CASSSSHQPQHF. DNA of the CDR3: TGTGCCAGCAGCTCGTCGCATCAGCCCCAGCATTTT. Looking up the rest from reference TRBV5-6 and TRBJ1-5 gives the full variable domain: DAGVTQSPTHLIKTRGQQVTLRCSPKSGHDTVSWYQQALGQGPQFIFQYYEEEERQRGNFPDRFSGHQFPNYSSELNVNALLLGDSALYLCASSSSHQPQHFGDGTRLSIL.

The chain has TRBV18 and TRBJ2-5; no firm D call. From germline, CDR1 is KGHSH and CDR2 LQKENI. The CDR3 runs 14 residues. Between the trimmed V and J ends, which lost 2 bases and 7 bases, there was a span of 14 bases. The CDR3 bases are TGTGCCAGCTCACCAATTGCAGGATTGGGGACCCAGTACTTC. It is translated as CASSPIAGLGTQYF.

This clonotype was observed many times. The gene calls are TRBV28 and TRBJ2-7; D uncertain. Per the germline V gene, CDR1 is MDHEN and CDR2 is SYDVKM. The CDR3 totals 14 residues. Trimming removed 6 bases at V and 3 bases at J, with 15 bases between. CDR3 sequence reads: CASSNIPVVYEQYF. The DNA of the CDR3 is TGTGCCAGCAGCAATATTCCGGTTGTCTACGAGCAGTACTTC.

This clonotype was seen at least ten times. In nucleotides, the CDR3 is TGCAGCGGGGGGGCGGGTGCGCCGCTCAATGAGCAGTTCTTC. Protein sequence: CSGGAGAPLNEQFF. The chain uses TRBV29-1 and TRBJ2-1; either TRBD1 or TRBD2 may supply D (6 bases each). Trimming took off 7 bases at V and 6 bases at J, with 19 bases between the two ends. The CDR3 loop spans 14 amino acids. Looked up from germline, CDR1 is SQVTM and CDR2 is ANQGSEA.

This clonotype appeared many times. As DNA, the CDR3 is TGCAGTGCTACAATAACTCTAGCGGGGACGACCGCAGATACGCAGTATTTT. Amino acids: CSATITLAGTTADTQYF. The chain joins TRBV20-1 to TRBJ2-3; TRBD2 agrees at 9 bases. Germline loops: CDR1 DFQATT, CDR2 SNEGSKA (reference sequence). The CDR3 is made up of 17 amino acids. V shed 4 bases, J shed 4 bases, and the junction held 15 bases outside the gene matches.

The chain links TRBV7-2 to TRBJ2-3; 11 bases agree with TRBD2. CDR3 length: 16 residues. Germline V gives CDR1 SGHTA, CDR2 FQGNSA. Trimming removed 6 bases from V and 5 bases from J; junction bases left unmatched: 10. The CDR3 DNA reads TGTGCCAGCAGTACCAGTCTAGCGGGGGGCGGAGATACGCAGTATTTT. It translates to CASSTSLAGGGDTQYF.

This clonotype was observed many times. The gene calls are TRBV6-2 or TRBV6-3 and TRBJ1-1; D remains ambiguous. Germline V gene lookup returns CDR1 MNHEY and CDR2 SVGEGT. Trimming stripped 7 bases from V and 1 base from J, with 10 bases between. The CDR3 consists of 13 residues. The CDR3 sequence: CASTTTTNTEAFF. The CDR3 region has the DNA TGTGCCAGCACCACTACAACGAACACTGAAGCTTTCTTT.

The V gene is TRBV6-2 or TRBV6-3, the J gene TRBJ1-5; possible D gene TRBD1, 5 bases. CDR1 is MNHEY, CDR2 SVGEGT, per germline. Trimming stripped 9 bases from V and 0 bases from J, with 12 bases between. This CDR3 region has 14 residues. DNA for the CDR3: TGTGCCAGTACGGGACTTCTTAGCAATCAGCCCCAGCATTTT. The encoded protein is CASTGLLSNQPQHF.

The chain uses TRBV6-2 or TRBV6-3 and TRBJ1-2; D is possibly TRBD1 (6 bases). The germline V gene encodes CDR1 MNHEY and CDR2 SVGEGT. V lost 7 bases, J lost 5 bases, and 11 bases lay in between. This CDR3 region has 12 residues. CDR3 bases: TGTGCCAGCAAAGGACAGAGTTATGGCTACACCTTC. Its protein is CASKGQSYGYTF.

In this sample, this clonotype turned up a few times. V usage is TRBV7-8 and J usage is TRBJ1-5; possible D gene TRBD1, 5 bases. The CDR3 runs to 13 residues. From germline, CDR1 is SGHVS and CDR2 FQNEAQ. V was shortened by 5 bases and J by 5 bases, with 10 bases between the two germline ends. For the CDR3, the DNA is TGTGCCAGCAGCCATCGGGACTATCAGCCCCAGCATTTT. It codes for CASSHRDYQPQHF.

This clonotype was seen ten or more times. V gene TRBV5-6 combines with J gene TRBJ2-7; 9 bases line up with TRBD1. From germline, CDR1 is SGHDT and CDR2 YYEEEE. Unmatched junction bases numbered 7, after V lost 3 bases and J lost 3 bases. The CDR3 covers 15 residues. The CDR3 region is CASSSGPGQGYEQYF. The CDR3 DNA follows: TGTGCCAGCAGCTCGGGGCCGGGACAGGGCTACGAGCAGTACTTC.

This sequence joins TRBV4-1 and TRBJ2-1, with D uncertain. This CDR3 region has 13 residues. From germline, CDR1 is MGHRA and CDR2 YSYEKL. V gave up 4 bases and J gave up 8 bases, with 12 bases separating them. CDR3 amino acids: CASSLLVRDEQFF. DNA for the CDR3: TGCGCCAGCAGCCTTCTAGTGAGAGATGAGCAGTTCTTC.